This T cell receptor beta chain was recovered during a study of PD-L1 blockade in urothelial cancer. Study overall: Males with urothelial cancer arising in the bladder constituted twenty-five of the 29 patients.

Trimming left V 5 bases short and J 8 bases short, with 12 bases between. This CDR3 comprises 13 residues. Germline V CDR1 and CDR2: LNHDA, SQIVND (reference sequence). The assay was immunoSEQ multiplex PCR, and TCRdb's table has in-frame clones only and misses some. Here the sample spans around 27,000 clones, 80% to 85% being singletons. This material consisted of PBMCs, taken around atezolizumab (anti-PD-L1) treatment. The V and J genes are TRBV19 and TRBJ2-2, with D possibly being TRBD2 (5 bases). This clonotype was obtained from a man aged 45-65 years with urothelial cancer. The CDR3 reads CASSYREKGELFF. CDR3 DNA: TGTGCCAGTAGTTATAGGGAGAAGGGGGAGCTGTTTTTT.